A selection of T cell receptor beta chains follows, all from one sample in a study of cytomegalovirus exposure and HLA in healthy donors. Only in-frame clones appear in the TCRdb table, and some are missing; sequencing was by immunoSEQ multiplex PCR. The table records about 130,000 clones, approximately 89% of them present only once. The sample comprised PBMCs. These receptors originate from a woman between 18 and 30 years old in good health and CMV-seropositive. The CDR3 runs from the conserved cysteine through the conserved F or W. Each record gives: clone size, V gene, D gene, CDR3 protein. D genes are given only for firm matches. A row's size may be missing; if present it is once, few, many or a size class.

>-|TRBV7-2|-
CASSPPSAGTPSTDTQYF
>-|TRBV27|-
CASSFSGQPQHF
>few|TRBV7-2|-
CASSLEYSNSPLHF
>-|TRBV27|-
CASSDRPRGYGYTF
>-|TRBV30|-
CAWSVGSGSVFEQYF
>-|TRBV28|TRBD2
CASRPGLAIDTQYF
>-|TRBV2|-
CASRTTRLEYNEQFF
>-|TRBV5-1|-
CASSLGRDPGGTEAFF
>-|TRBV5-6|TRBD1
CASTLSGGIQYF
>-|TRBV5-1|-
CASSLEGQSGRAFF
>-|TRBV25-1|TRBD2
CASSEGGLSGGAKNIQYF
>-|TRBV28|TRBD1
CASKPPGQGAGEQYF
>-|TRBV7-8|-
CASSPQGGGANVLTF
>-|TRBV9|TRBD2
CASSVAGGGALSGANVLTF
>-|TRBV5-6|-
CASSLTSTGQFF
>-|TRBV6-1|TRBD1
CASSSETGLYGYTF
>-|TRBV19|TRBD1
CASRGQGRTGSYTF
>-|TRBV7-2|-
CASSLAHGTDTQYF
>-|TRBV6-1|-
CASSEASKANVLTF
>once|TRBV28|TRBD1
CASIQEGATNEKLFF
>-|TRBV6-5|TRBD1
CASSYSIRDRGGYTF